These 14 T cell receptor beta chains were sequenced from one sample in a study of blood T cell repertoires in COVID-19. Measured with immunoSEQ multiplex PCR; TCRdb has only the in-frame clones, and not every one. The repertoire holds more than 95,000 clones, approximately 81% seen once, with less than 45% in the top ten. Input material: peripheral blood. Every receptor here comes from a man older than 75 with acute or convalescent COVID-19.

This clone has at least ten counts. This chain links TRBV11-2 with TRBJ2-7; 10 positions match TRBD2. Looked up from germline, CDR1 is SGHAT and CDR2 is FQNNGV. The CDR3 covers 15 residues. Trimming took 1 base from V and 3 from J; bases not matched to a gene: 3. The CDR3 sequence is CASSLALAGYYEQYF. In nucleotides, the CDR3 is TGTGCCAGCAGCTTAGCACTAGCGGGGTACTACGAGCAGTACTTC.

The chain has TRBV7-2 and TRBJ2-7; 7 bases line up with TRBD2. The CDR3 loop spans 15 amino acids. V was pared by 4 bases and J by 1 base, with 7 bases of the junction left unmatched. CDR1 and CDR2 (germline): SGHTA, FQGNSA. The CDR3 sequence is CASSSSGVGSYEQYF. The DNA of the CDR3 is TGTGCCAGCAGCTCTAGCGGAGTTGGGTCCTACGAGCAGTACTTC.

The rearrangement joins TRBV11-2 to TRBJ1-5, with 8 positions matching TRBD1. The CDR3 runs to 15 residues. V gave up 3 bases and J gave up 1 base; unmatched junction bases: 2. Germline CDR1 reads SGHAT; CDR2 reads FQNNGV. CDR3 residues: CASSFDRGSNQPQHF. CDR3 coding DNA: TGTGCCAGCAGCTTCGACAGGGGAAGCAATCAGCCCCAGCATTTT.

The chain uses TRBV18 and TRBJ2-3; no firm D call. The ends were cut back, 9 bases at V and 0 bases at J, with 10 bases in the middle. Germline V gene lookup returns CDR1 KGHSH and CDR2 LQKENI. The CDR3 length is 13 residues. CDR3 sequence (DNA): TGTGCCAGTGGTCAGGCAAGCACAGATACGCAGTATTTT. Amino acids: CASGQASTDTQYF. Variable domain in full (rest from reference TRBV18 and TRBJ2-3): NAGVMQNPRHLVRRRGQEARLRCSPMKGHSHVYWYRQLPEEGLKFMVYLQKENIIDESGMPKERFSAEFPKEGPSILRIQQVVRGDSAAYFCASGQASTDTQYFGPGTRLTVL.

The chain has TRBV15 and TRBJ1-1; no definite D call. Germline V gene sequence: CDR1 LNHNV, CDR2 YYDKDF (reference sequence). The CDR3 consists of 15 residues. Trimming took 1 base from V and 2 from J, leaving 11 bases between them. The CDR3 nucleotides are TGTGCCACCAGCAGAGGGCAGGCGGGAAACACTGAAGCTTTCTTT. Encoded protein: CATSRGQAGNTEAFF.

The J gene is TRBJ2-1, the V gene TRBV2; possibly TRBD2 for D (6 bases). CDR1 and CDR2 from the germline V gene are SNHLY and FYNNEI. Trimming pared 4 bases from V and 0 bases from J, leaving 19 bases between. The CDR3 is 18 amino acids. The CDR3 here is CASSVLEGQLSSYNEQFF. The CDR3 DNA reads TGTGCCAGCAGTGTATTGGAGGGGCAGTTGAGCTCCTACAATGAGCAGTTCTTC.

This clone was recorded many times. V gene TRBV7-9 combines with J gene TRBJ2-3; D gene unclear. This CDR3 is built from 12 residues. CDR1 and CDR2 from the germline V gene are SEHNR and FQNEAQ (reference sequence). V lost 4 bases and J lost 0, with 2 bases in between. The CDR3 sequence: CASSSSTDTQYF. The CDR3, as DNA: TGTGCCAGCAGCTCGAGCACAGATACGCAGTATTTT.

The chain has TRBV29-1 and TRBJ1-5; the D gene is possibly TRBD1 (5 bases). Germline V gene data show CDR1 as SQVTM and CDR2 as ANQGSEA. Trimming cost V 6 bases and J 9 bases, with 18 bases left between them. CDR3 size: 13 residues. In DNA form, the CDR3 reads TGCAGCGTCAGAGGGACTCCGAAAGGGCCCCAGCATTTT. It specifies CSVRGTPKGPQHF.

This rearrangement joins TRBV29-1 to TRBJ2-7; the match to TRBD1 covers 9 bases. Germline assignment: CDR1 SQVTM and CDR2 ANQGSEA. J gave up 4 bases and V 3 bases, and 1 base lay outside the gene matches. CDR3 size: 12 residues. CDR3 sequence: CSVEGTGYEQYF. The CDR3 DNA follows: TGCAGCGTTGAGGGGACAGGGTACGAGCAGTACTTC.

The chain couples TRBV28 to TRBJ1-4; D remains unclear. The CDR3 runs 13 residues. V lost 2 bases and J lost 5, with 6 bases in between. In germline, CDR1 is MDHEN, CDR2 SYDVKM. CDR3 DNA sequence: TGTGCCAGCAGTTTAGCACAGAATGAAAAACTGTTTTTT. As protein: CASSLAQNEKLFF.

V gene TRBV24-1 combines with J gene TRBJ2-1; the match to TRBD1 covers 7 bases. This CDR3 contains 16 residues. Losses at the gene ends were 5 bases for V and 3 bases for J; bases not matched to a gene: 9. Per the germline V gene, CDR1 is KGHDR and CDR2 is SFDVKD. CDR3 coding DNA: TGTGCCACCAGTGTTACCACAGGGGCGAACTACAATGAGCAGTTCTTC. It translates to CATSVTTGANYNEQFF.

The chain is built from TRBV18 and TRBJ2-3, with 9 bases lining up with TRBD1. V lost 3 bases and J lost 0; bases outside the gene matches: 4. The CDR3 is made up of 16 amino acids. In germline, CDR1 is KGHSH, CDR2 LQKENI. The CDR3 DNA sequence: TGTGCCAGCTCACCTTGGGACAGGGCTAGCACAGATACGCAGTATTTT. Translated: CASSPWDRASTDTQYF.

Only a few counts were recorded for this clone. The chain links TRBV4-2 to TRBJ1-4, with TRBD1 matching over 7 bases. Trimming removed 4 bases from V and 5 bases from J; junction bases left unmatched: 4. The germline CDR1 and CDR2 sequences are LGHNA and YNFKEQ. The CDR3 contains 14 residues. The CDR3 DNA reads TGTGCCAGCAGCCGGGGACAGAACAATGAAAAACTGTTTTTT. Translation: CASSRGQNNEKLFF.

This clone was detected only once. The rearrangement links TRBV6-4 to TRBJ2-1; 7 bases are shared with TRBD1. The length of the CDR3 is 14 residues. J was trimmed by 3 bases and V by 4 bases; bases with no gene match: 3. Germline-derived CDR1 and CDR2 are MRHNA and SNTAGT. CDR3 protein: CASSVTGDYNEQFF. CDR3 DNA sequence: TGTGCCAGCAGTGTCACAGGGGACTACAATGAGCAGTTCTTC.